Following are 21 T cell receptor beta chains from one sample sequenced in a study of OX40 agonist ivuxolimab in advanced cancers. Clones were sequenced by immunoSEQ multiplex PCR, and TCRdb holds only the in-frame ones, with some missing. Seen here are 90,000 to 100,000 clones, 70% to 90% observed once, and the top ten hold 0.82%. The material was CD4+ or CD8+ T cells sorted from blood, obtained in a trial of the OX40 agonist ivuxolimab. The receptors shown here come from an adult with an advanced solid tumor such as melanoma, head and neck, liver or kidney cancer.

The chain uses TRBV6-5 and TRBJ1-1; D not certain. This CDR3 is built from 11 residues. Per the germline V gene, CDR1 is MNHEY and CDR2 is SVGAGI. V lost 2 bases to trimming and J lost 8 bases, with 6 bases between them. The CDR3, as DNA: TGTGCCAGCAGTTACAGGAGCGAAGCTTTCTTT. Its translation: CASSYRSEAFF.

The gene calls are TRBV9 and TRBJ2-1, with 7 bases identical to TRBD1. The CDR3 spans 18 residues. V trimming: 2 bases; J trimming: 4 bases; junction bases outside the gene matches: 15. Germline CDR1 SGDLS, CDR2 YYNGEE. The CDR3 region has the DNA TGTGCCAGCAGCGTCCCGTCCGGGACAGAACTTTTATACAATGAGCAGTTCTTC. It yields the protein CASSVPSGTELLYNEQFF.

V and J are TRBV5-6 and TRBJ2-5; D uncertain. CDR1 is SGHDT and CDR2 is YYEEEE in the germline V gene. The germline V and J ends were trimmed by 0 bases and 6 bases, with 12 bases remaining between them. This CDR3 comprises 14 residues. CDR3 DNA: TGTGCCAGCAGCTTGGTAACTGGGATGAAGACCCAGTACTTC. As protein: CASSLVTGMKTQYF.

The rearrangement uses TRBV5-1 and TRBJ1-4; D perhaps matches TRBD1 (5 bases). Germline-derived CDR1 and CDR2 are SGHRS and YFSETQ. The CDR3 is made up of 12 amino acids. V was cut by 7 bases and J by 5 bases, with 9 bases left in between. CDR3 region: CASSGTNEKLFF. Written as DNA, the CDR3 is TGCGCCAGCTCCGGGACGAATGAAAAACTGTTTTTT.

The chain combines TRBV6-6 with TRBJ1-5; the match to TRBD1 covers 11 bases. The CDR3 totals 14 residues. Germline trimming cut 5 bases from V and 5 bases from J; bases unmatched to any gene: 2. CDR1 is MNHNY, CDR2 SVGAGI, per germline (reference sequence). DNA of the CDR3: TGTGCCAGCAGTCGGACAGGGGGCTATCAGCCCCAGCATTTT. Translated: CASSRTGGYQPQHF.

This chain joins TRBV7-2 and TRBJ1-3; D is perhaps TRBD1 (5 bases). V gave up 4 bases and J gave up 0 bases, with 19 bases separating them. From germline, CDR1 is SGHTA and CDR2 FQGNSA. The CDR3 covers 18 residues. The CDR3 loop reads CASSSILGTGFSGNTIYF. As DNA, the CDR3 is TGTGCCAGCAGCTCGATACTCGGGACGGGGTTCTCTGGAAACACCATATATTTT.

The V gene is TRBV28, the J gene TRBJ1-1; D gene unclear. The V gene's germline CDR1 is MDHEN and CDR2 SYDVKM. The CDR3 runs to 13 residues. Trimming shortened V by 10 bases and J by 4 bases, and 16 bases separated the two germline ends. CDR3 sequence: CATSAPDPTEAFF. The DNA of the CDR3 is TGTGCCACCTCCGCCCCGGACCCCACTGAAGCTTTCTTT. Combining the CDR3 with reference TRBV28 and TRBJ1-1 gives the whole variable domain DVKVTQSSRYLVKRTGEKVFLECVQDMDHENMFWYRQDPGLGLRLIYFSYDVKMKEKGDIPEGYSVSREKKERFSLILESASTNQTSMYLCATSAPDPTEAFFGQGTRLTVV.

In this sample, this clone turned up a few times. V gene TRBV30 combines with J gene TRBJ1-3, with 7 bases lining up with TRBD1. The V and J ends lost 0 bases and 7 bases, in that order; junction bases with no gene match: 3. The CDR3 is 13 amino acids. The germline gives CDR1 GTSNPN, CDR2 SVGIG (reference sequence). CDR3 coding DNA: TGTGCCTGGAGTGTAGGGGGCCGGAACACCATATATTTT. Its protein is CAWSVGGRNTIYF.

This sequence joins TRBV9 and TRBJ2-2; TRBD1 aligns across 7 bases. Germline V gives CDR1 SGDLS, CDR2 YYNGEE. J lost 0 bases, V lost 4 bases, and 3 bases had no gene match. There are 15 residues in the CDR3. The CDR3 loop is CASSKGTANTGELFF. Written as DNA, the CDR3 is TGTGCCAGCAGCAAAGGGACAGCGAACACCGGGGAGCTGTTTTTT.

The CDR3: CASSGVRSLAKNIQYF. The CDR3 nucleotides read TGTGCCAGCAGTGGGGTGAGGTCGCTAGCCAAAAACATTCAGTACTTC. This chain uses TRBV2 with TRBJ2-4; D gene uncertain. With 4 bases removed from V and 0 bases from J, the gap between germline ends came to 13 bases. This CDR3 comprises 16 residues. Germline V lookup: CDR1 SNHLY, CDR2 FYNNEI.

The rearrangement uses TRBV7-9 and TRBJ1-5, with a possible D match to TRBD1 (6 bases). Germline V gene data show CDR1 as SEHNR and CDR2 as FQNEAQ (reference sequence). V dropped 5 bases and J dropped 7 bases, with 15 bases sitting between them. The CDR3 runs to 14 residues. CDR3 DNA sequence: TGTGCCAGCAGCCCAGGGGAGGGTAGGCAGCCCCAGCATTTT. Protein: CASSPGEGRQPQHF.

The DNA for the CDR3 is TGTGCCAGCCCCCCAGCGGGAGGGATAAATACGCAGTATTTT. Its translation is CASPPAGGINTQYF. The chain joins TRBV7-9 to TRBJ2-3; 10 bases agree with TRBD2. Germline assignment: CDR1 SEHNR and CDR2 FQNEAQ (reference sequence). This CDR3 region has 14 residues. The junction had 9 bases not matched to a gene; V was cut back by 8 bases and J by 7 bases.

CDR3 residues: CASSPQTGGHGYTF. In DNA form, the CDR3 reads TGTGCCAGCAGCCCACAGACAGGGGGCCATGGCTACACCTTC. The V gene is TRBV7-2, the J gene TRBJ1-2; 10 positions agree with TRBD1. The germline V gene encodes CDR1 SGHTA and CDR2 FQGNSA. The CDR3 runs to 14 residues. J lost 6 bases, V lost 5 bases, and 6 bases had no gene match.

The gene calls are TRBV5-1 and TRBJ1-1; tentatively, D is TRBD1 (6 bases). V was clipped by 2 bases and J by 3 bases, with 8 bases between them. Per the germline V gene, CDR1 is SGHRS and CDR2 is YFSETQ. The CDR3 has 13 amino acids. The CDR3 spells CASSFGGDTEAFF. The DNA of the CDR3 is TGCGCCAGCAGCTTTGGGGGCGACACTGAAGCTTTCTTT.

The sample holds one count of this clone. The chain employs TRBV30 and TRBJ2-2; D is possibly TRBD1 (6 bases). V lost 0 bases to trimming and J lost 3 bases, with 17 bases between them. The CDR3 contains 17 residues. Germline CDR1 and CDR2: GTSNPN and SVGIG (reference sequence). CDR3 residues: CAWSVFGGPPYTGELFF. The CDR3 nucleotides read TGTGCCTGGAGTGTCTTTGGGGGCCCACCTTACACCGGGGAGCTGTTTTTT.

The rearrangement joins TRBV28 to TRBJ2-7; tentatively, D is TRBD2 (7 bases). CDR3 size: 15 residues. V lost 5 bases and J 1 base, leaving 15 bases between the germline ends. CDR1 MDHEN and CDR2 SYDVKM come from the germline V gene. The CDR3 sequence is CASSPWGGNSYEQYF. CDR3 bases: TGTGCCAGCAGTCCTTGGGGGGGCAATTCCTACGAGCAGTACTTC.

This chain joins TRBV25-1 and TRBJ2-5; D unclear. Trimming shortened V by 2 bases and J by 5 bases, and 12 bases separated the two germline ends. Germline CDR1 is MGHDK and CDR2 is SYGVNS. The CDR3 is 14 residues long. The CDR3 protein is CASSETRAWETQYF. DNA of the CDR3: TGTGCCAGCAGTGAAACCCGGGCCTGGGAGACCCAGTACTTC.

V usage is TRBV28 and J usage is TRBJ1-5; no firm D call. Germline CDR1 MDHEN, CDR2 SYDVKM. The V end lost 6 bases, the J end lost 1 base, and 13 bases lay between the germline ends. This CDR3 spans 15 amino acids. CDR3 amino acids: CASRGTGWSNQPQHF. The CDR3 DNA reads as TGTGCCAGCAGGGGCACGGGGTGGAGCAATCAGCCCCAGCATTTT.

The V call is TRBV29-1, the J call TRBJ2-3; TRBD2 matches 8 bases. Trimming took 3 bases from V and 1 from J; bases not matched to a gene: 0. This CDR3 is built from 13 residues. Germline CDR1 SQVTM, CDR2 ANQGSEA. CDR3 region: CSVETSGTDTQYF. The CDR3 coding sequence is TGCAGCGTTGAGACTAGCGGCACAGATACGCAGTATTTT.

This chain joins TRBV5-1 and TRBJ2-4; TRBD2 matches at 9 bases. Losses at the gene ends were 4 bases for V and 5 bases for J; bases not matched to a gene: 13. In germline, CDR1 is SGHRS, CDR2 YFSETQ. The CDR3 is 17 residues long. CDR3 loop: CASSPQGSGGGENIQYF. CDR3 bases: TGCGCCAGCAGCCCCCAAGGTAGCGGCGGGGGGGAAAACATTCAGTACTTC.

The CDR3 sequence: CASSSGAGTEAFF. CDR3 nucleotide sequence: TGTGCCAGCAGCTCCGGGGCCGGAACTGAAGCTTTCTTT. The chain recombines TRBV7-3 with TRBJ1-1, with D possibly TRBD1 on 5 matching bases. Trimming removed 4 bases from V and 5 bases from J, with 11 bases in between. The germline gives CDR1 SGHTA, CDR2 FQGTGA. The CDR3 is 13 residues long.